This T cell receptor (beta chain) comes out of a study of regulatory T cells in long-lasting Graves disease. The authors built TCR beta libraries using iRepertoire HTBI primers and Arm-PCR of CDR3 regions. TCRdb analysed the multiplex PCR reads with MiXCR anew, one entry per CDR3 protein. Of 560,000 or so distinct CDR3 sequences in the sample, about 16% were seen once. This clonotype was counted at least ten times. With V trimmed by 3 bases and J by 4 bases, 13 bases remained unmatched. Germline loops: CDR1 SQVTM, CDR2 ANQGSEA. CDR3 length: 16 amino acids. As to time point: newly diagnosed GD, antithyroid drugs for less than 3 months. RNA extracted from PBMCs served as the sequencing template. Nine milliliters of peripheral blood were taken and placed in EDTA tubes. The same specimen was also included in a second study, on T cells in Graves' hyperthyroidism and ophthalmopathy.

Sequencing used peripheral blood mononuclear cells (PBMCs), obtained at new diagnosis, from a patient treated with antithyroid drugs. The chain joins TRBV29-1 to TRBJ2-7, with TRBD1 identical over 9 bases. This sequence originates from a man between 18 and 29 years old with Graves disease. DNA of the CDR3: TGCAGCGTTGATGGTTTGAGGGGACAGGGAAAGTACGAGCAGTACTTC. Protein sequence: CSVDGLRGQGKYEQYF.